This T cell receptor beta chain stems from a study of cytomegalovirus exposure and HLA in healthy donors (dated by TCRdb to the late 2010s). Looking at the study overall: An earlier analysis of fewer than 750 of the donors reported approximately 300 Gb of sequence data and about 120 million unique TCR beta sequences obtained from 150 million to 200 million T cells. An early release that covered roughly 600 HLA-typed donors contained approximately 300 gigabases of sequencing data and around 85 million unique TCR sequences. Of the roughly 400 genotyped donors, around 81% fell in the genetic ancestry cluster associated with self-reported Caucasian donors. The study was designed to test whether signatures of past pathogen exposure could be identified by cataloging public T cell receptors. The study profiled the T cell repertoires of 666 subjects by immunosequencing and related them to cytomegalovirus serostatus. Besides the first cohort of more than 650 subjects, a separate validation cohort made up of 120 different subjects was used. To predict cytomegalovirus infection status, the study combined high-throughput TCR immunosequencing, statistical association of individual TCRs with disease status, and machine learning. To study patterns of TCR occurrence, a later analysis re-analyzed previously published TCR beta repertoires from more than 550 donors and added high-resolution HLA genotyping. The later analysis used no new phenotypic data to find candidate immune exposures, relying instead on TCR beta sequences and their occurrence across donors. In an earlier analysis of more than 550 of the donors, high-throughput TCR beta sequencing was used to judge whether each TCR beta V gene segment behaved as functional or pseudogenic. Donor age, sex, ethnicity and CMV serostatus were collected together with the repertoire data. A later genetic analysis took genome-wide SNP genotypes for about 65% of the 666 donors and used that subset as a discovery cohort. All discovery cohort repertoires had been generated on a single sequencing platform. HLA typing included class I and class II loci at four-digit resolution. The number of typed donors differed by locus: roughly 620-640 for A, B, C, DRB1 and DQB1; approximately 520 for DQA1; over 600 for DPA1; and 400 to 480 for DPB1. Roughly five DR-DQ haplotypes were handled as single units for association and clustering because linkage in the cohort was strong. Among roughly 370 genotyped donors of the cohort, an average of about 240,000 unique TCR beta nucleotide sequences were sequenced per donor, around 20% of them non-productive. General study outcomes and caveats: Most TCR sequences were observed very rarely across donors, whereas some public TCRs were present in many individuals. In vitro tests confirmed that a few of the cytomegalovirus-associated TCR beta chains recognize cytomegalovirus antigens. Because counts were too low, 15 to 20 rarely observed V segments, including chromosome 9 orphons, were left out of the earlier analysis of 500 to 650 of the donors. The 87-base-pair reads could not distinguish some IMGT-functional V segments, including TRBV6-2 and TRBV6-3, so those segments were excluded. The classifier was reported to diagnose cytomegalovirus status with high specificity and sensitivity in both the original and validation cohorts. An earlier analysis of around 500 of the donors showed that most TCR beta V segments appeared in productive rearrangements either about 87% or about 30% of the time, which broadly matched IMGT annotations. A later genetic analysis associated a missense DCLRE1C variant with V-gene and J-gene trimming of TCR beta chains, and an independent cohort replicated the association. In a later analysis, about 17,000 TCR beta sequences were associated with specific HLA alleles at a false discovery rate of 0.05. When HLA alleles, especially DR and DQ, strongly co-occurred, attributing TCR associations to individual alleles was difficult. According to a later genetic analysis, donors in an Asian-associated ancestry cluster had fewer N-insertions in productive TCRs than the approximately 700-donor mean. In a later analysis, TCR association rates were found to vary across HLA loci, with the most associated TCRs seen for DRB1 alleles and the fewest for HLA-C alleles. The only immune exposure information available for the cohort was CMV serostatus. This cohort had only TCR beta chains sequenced, and the lack of alpha or paired-chain data limited which features could be detected. A later analysis found that most CMV-associated TCR beta chains appeared HLA-restricted, with HLA associations seemingly driven largely by CMV exposure. The presence/absence analyses assumed that sequencing depth was roughly uniform across donors, and that assumption may not be true. A cluster of highly shared sequence variants was judged likely to be a technical artifact of the sequencing pipeline. A later analysis found that HLA-associated TCR beta chains were more clonally expanded and had lower generation probabilities than equally common non-associated chains. A later analysis reported that several top co-occurrence clusters appeared linked to parvovirus B19, influenza, CMV and Epstein-Barr virus. Because HLA typing was unavailable for some donors at each locus, only the typed subset was used in association tests. According to the authors, the approach could potentially be generalized to other disease states and immunological phenotypes. A further reported finding was that TCR beta sequences accurately predicted the HLA-A and HLA-B alleles for most subjects in the first cohort. Correlated functional status among segregating V segments might reflect linkage disequilibrium, but an unknown experimental factor could not be ruled out. A total of 150 to 200 TCR beta chains were listed by the study as associated with cytomegalovirus.

The cohort was made up of about 610 healthy bone marrow donors. At the time of sampling, all cohort members were nominally healthy, though unrecorded immune exposures were likely present. The donor was CMV seronegative and was included in the group of 352 seronegative cohort members. Each donor provided a peripheral blood sample, and peripheral blood mononuclear cells were used for TCR beta sequencing. Genomic DNA extraction from the blood cell samples was performed with the Qiagen DNeasy Blood Extraction Kit. CDR1 and CDR2 are drawn from the germline V gene (reference sequence): PRHDT, FYEKMQ. Between the V and J ends, shortened by 5 bases and 1 base respectively, the junction contains 9 bases. The CDR3 measures 13 amino acids from cysteine to phenylalanine. Of the read, only the CDR3 DNA is kept; its 39 bases are in frame from base 1. With respect to this clone: The antigen this receptor binds is unknown.

Library method: the immunoSEQ multiplex PCR assay. For the multiplex PCR, a mixture combining 60 forward primers for TCR Vbeta segments and 13 reverse primers for TCR Jbeta segments was used. The CDR3 region of rearranged TCR beta genes was amplified from genomic DNA by a multiplex PCR assay. On the Illumina HiSeq System, the amplified TCR beta libraries were sequenced as 87-base-pair reads. The published analysis was carried out like this. A later analysis tallied about 77 million unique TCR beta chains across the 700 or so repertoires, and about 10 million of those chains were shared by two or more donors. Raw reads were error-corrected and collapsed into unique sequences by a nearest-neighbor algorithm in which closely related sequences were merged to remove PCR and sequencing errors. To assign V, D and J gene segments, CDR3 sequences were aligned to IMGT reference sequences. For a sequence to be retained, at least a six-nucleotide match to both a V gene segment and a J gene segment was required. Rearrangements were classified as productive when the CDR3 lacked stop codons and remained in frame with V and J, and all other rearrangements were classified as non-productive. CDR3 was defined by IMGT convention, running from the second conserved V-encoded cysteine to the conserved J-encoded phenylalanine. The earlier analysis of 587 of the donors excluded sequences that lacked an unambiguous match to a single V gene segment. In an earlier analysis of more than 500 of the donors, a V segment was called functional when productive rearrangements were above 56.7%, and segregating when the standard deviation between donors exceeded 5%. To diagnose cytomegalovirus status from the catalog of TCR beta chain sequences, a statistical classification framework was built. A later analysis assigned V and J genes by comparing TCR nucleotide sequences with IMGT/GENE-DB human TR gene sequences. Using the TCRdist pipeline, a later analysis assigned CDR3 sequences along with most-parsimonious VDJ recombination scenarios. In a later analysis, every TCR beta chain was defined by the combination of its CDR3 amino acid sequence and its V-gene family, and reads without a unique V-gene family were dropped. A later analysis removed over 500 highly shared, low-generation-probability nucleotide sequences to deal with suspected cross-contamination and a sequencing artifact. In a later analysis, a clonal expansion index was calculated for each public chain from normalized within-repertoire ranks of inferred template counts. In a later analysis, generation probabilities were computed using a VDJ recombination model fitted to out-of-frame rearrangements, and the results were checked against IGoR. In a later analysis, TCR-TCR, TCR-HLA and TCR-CMV co-occurrence was scored with hypergeometric tests, and a repertoire-size bias correction was applied to TCR pairs. A later analysis estimated false discovery rates by permuting HLA or CMV assignments 20 times. In a later analysis, co-occurring TCRs were grouped using DBSCAN, and TCRdist sequence similarity was added for clustering within HLA-allele-positive subsets. Repertoires with fewer than 30,000 or more than 120,000 public chains were left out of co-occurrence clustering, as were about 5 repertoires with anomalous nucleotide sharing. The source is immuneACCESS, and TCRdb retained only in-frame sequences with V and J called. Part of the clones is not carried over; for the studies checked, unresolved V genes explain less than half of this, and the remainder is unexplained. D and trimming were read from the DNA, whereas the V and J calls and clone size are those reported in that table. The table kept for this sample lists some 130,000 clones. 1.7% of the sample comes from the top ten.

Sequencing was performed on PBMCs. Recombination linked TRBV13 to TRBJ2-7, with TRBD1 as a weak D call on 6 bases. This clonotype was sampled from a man aged 18 to 29 in good health and CMV-seronegative. The nucleotides read TGTGCCAGCAGCCCGGGACAATCCTACGAGCAGTACTTC. Translated, this is CASSPGQSYEQYF.